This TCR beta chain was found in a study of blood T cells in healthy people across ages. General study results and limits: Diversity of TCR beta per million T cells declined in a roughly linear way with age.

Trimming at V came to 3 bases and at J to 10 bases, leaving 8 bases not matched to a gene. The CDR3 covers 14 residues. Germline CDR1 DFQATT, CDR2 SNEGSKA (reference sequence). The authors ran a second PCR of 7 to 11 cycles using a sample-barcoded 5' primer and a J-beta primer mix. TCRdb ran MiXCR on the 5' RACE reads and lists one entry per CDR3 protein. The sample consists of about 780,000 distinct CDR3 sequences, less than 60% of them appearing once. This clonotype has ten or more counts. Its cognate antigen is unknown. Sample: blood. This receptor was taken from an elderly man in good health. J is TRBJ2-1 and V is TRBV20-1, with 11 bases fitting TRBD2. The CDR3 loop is CSARRLAGGDEQFF. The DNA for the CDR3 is TGCAGTGCTAGGAGGCTAGCGGGAGGAGACGAGCAGTTCTTC.